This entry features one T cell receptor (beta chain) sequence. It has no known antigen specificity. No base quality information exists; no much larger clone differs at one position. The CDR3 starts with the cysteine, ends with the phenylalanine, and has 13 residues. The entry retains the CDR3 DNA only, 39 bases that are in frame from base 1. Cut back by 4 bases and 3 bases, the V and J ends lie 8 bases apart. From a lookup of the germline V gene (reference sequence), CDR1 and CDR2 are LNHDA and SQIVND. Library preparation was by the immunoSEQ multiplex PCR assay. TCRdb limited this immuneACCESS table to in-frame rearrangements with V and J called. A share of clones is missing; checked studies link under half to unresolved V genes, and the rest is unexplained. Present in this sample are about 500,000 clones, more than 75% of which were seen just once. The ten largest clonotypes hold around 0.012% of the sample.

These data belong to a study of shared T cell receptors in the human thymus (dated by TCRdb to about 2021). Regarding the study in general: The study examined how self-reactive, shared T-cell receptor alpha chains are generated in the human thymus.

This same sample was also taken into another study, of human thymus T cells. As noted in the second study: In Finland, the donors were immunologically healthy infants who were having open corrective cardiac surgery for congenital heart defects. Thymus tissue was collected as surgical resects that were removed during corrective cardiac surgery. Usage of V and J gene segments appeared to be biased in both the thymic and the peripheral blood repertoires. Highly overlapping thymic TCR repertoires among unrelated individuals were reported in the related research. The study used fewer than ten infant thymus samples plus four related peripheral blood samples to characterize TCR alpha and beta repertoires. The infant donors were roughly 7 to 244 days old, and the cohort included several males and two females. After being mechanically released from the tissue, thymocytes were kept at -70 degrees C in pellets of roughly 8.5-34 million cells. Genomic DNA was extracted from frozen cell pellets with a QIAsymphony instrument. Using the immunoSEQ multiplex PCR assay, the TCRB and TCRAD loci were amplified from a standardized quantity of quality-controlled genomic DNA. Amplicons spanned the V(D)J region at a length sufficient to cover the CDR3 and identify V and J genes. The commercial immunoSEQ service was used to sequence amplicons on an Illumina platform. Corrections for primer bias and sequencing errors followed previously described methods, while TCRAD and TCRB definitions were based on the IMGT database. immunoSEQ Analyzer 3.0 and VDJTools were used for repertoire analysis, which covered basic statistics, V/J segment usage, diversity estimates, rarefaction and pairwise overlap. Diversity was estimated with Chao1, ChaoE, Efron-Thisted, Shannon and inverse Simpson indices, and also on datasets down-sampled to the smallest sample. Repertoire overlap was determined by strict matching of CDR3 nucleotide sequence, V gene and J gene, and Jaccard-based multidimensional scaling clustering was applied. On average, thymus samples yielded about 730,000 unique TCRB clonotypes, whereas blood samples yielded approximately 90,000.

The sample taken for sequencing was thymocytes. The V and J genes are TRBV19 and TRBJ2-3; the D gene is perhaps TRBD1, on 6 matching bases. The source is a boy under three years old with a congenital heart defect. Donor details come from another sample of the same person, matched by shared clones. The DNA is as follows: TGTGCCAGTAGTACCAGGGGAACAGATACGCAGTATTTT. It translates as CASSTRGTDTQYF.